This T cell receptor beta chain was identified in a study of CD8+CD57+ T cells in acquired aplastic anemia. Study in general: On average, sorted CD4+ and CD8+ cells gave 3 to 3.5 ug of DNA. Study-wide results and caveats: Found in both controls and patients were some 31 CD8+ CDR3 sequences.

The V gene lost 3 bases and the J gene lost 4 bases, with 18 bases spanning the gap. This CDR3 comprises 16 residues. Per the germline V gene, CDR1 is SGHDN and CDR2 is FVKESK. This clonotype occurred many times. Its antigen is still unknown. Flow cytometry had shown expanded CD8+CD57+ cells in the patients chosen for sequencing. When blood sampling took place, the patients had received no therapy. Template material for TCR beta VDJ and CDR3 profiling consisted of genomic DNA. TCRdb recomputed calls from the reads with MiXCR, one row per CDR3 protein. The data contain 150,000 to 180,000 distinct CDR3 sequences, just over 50% of them seen just once; the ten biggest clones take up roughly 12%.

The rearrangement links TRBV14 to TRBJ1-2, with D unclear. The receptor was isolated from a human donor with aplastic anemia. The sequenced sample consisted of sorted CD4+, CD8+, or CD8+CD57+ T cells (not recorded which) from PBMCs. CDR3: CASSQSSPTEGYGYTF. The CDR3 DNA reads TGTGCCAGCAGCCAGTCCTCTCCAACCGAGGGCTATGGCTACACCTTC.